These T cell receptor beta chains were read from a single sample in a study of OX40 agonist ivuxolimab in advanced cancers. Clones were read by immunoSEQ multiplex PCR, and TCRdb kept only the in-frame ones, dropping some. The table records 40,000 to 55,000 clones, around 90% of them present only once. Sample: CD4+ or CD8+ T cells sorted from blood, taken in a trial of the OX40 agonist ivuxolimab. These receptors came from an adult with an advanced solid tumor such as melanoma, head and neck, liver or kidney cancer. Both conserved end residues are part of each CDR3. The D gene is left open where the match is weak. Clone size is stated in some rows and not others, as once, few, many or a class when expanded.

>TRBJ2-1|-|-|TRBV11-2
CASSEGPSSYNEQFF
>TRBJ2-3|-|TRBD2|TRBV27
CASSWDSGRDTQYF
>TRBJ2-1|-|TRBD1|TRBV6-5
CASSPGTGLYNEQFF
>TRBJ2-6|-|TRBD1|TRBV11-3
CASSFSPGQGAGANVLTF
>TRBJ1-1|-|TRBD1|TRBV29-1
CSGTTGTNTEAFF
>TRBJ1-2|few|-|TRBV7-2
CASSMDIFYGYTF
>TRBJ2-2|few|-|TRBV6-4
CASSDSGVGQSGELFF
>TRBJ2-5|-|TRBD2|TRBV2
CASSEGAGGRYF
>TRBJ2-1|-|TRBD2|TRBV27
CASSLTRPGLALGEQFF
>TRBJ2-7|-|-|TRBV2
CAGGTSVYEQYF
>TRBJ1-1|-|-|TRBV11-2
CASSPGRQLMNTEAFF
>TRBJ2-3|-|-|TRBV11-3
CASRSGRTFDTDTQYF
>TRBJ2-7|-|TRBD1|TRBV27
CASSPGQEYEQYF
>TRBJ1-1|-|-|TRBV6-5
CASKVPMDTEAFF
>TRBJ1-1|-|-|TRBV7-3
CASSLLGGPEAFF
>TRBJ2-7|-|-|TRBV7-8
CASSLGGLYEQYF
>TRBJ1-3|-|-|TRBV7-9
CASSDLRNTIYF
>TRBJ2-1|-|-|TRBV7-8
CASSLGVVGRRAYYNEQFF
>TRBJ1-1|-|-|TRBV14
CASSSGRPTEAFF
>TRBJ2-7|-|TRBD2|TRBV6-1
CASSWTSGVYEQYF
>TRBJ2-3|-|TRBD2|TRBV27
CASSLSGTSTDTQYF
>TRBJ2-7|-|-|TRBV6-5
CASSSLRRGEQYF
>TRBJ1-1|-|-|TRBV27
CASSSPNTEAFF
>TRBJ2-5|-|TRBD1|TRBV11-2
CASSLRTGQETQYF
>TRBJ2-2|-|-|TRBV7-6
CASSQEVTGELFF
>TRBJ2-5|-|TRBD2|TRBV27
CASRGLAGGPRETQYF
>TRBJ2-7|once|TRBD1|TRBV7-8
CASSFTGTGGHEQYF